This T cell receptor (beta chain) was identified during a study of cytomegalovirus exposure and HLA in healthy donors. The PCR was carried out with 60 Vbeta primers and 13 Jbeta primers. TCRdb keeps only in-frame clones here, not all; method: immunoSEQ multiplex PCR. This table holds about 100,000 clones, roughly three quarters found once. CDR1 is SGHVS and CDR2 is FQNEAQ in the germline V gene. The ends were cut back, 5 bases at V and 1 base at J, with 12 bases in the middle. The CDR3 loop spans 14 amino acids. Concerning this clone itself: Its cognate antigen is unknown.

Whole-study findings and limits: When a later analysis compared HLA-associated TCR beta chains with equally common others, the HLA-associated chains turned out to be more clonally expanded and to have lower generation probabilities. Further analysis was carried out later, and it showed several of the most significant clusters appearing linked to common viral pathogens.

This receptor was obtained from a man aged 40-55 years in good health and CMV-seronegative. Sequencing was carried out using PBMCs. The rearrangement uses TRBV7-8 and TRBJ2-7; D is perhaps TRBD2 (5 bases). CDR3 loop: CASSASPGSYEQYF. The DNA of the CDR3 is TGTGCCAGCAGCGCATCCCCGGGATCCTACGAGCAGTACTTC. Variable domain in full (rest from reference TRBV7-8 and TRBJ2-7): GAGVSQSPRYKVAKRGQDVALRCDPISGHVSLFWYQQALGQGPEFLTYFQNEAQLDKSGLPSDRFFAERPEGSVSTLKIQRTQQEDSAVYLCASSASPGSYEQYFGPGTRLTVT.